The rows below give T cell receptor beta chains drawn from one sample of a study of cytomegalovirus exposure and HLA in healthy donors. Generated by immunoSEQ multiplex PCR, the TCRdb table keeps only in-frame clones and is missing some. The sample's table shows about 130,000 clones. Sequenced: PBMCs. Receptors originate from a woman between 55 and 75 years old in good health and CMV-seronegative. CDR3s include the opening cysteine and the closing phenylalanine or tryptophan. The order of the fields is V gene, J gene, D gene, CDR3 protein, CDR3 DNA. The D gene is left open where the match is weak.

TRBV6-4	TRBJ1-5	NA	CASSDSTTGPYSNQPQHF	TGTGCCAGCAGTGACTCGACCACAGGGCCATATAGCAATCAGCCCCAGCATTTT
TRBV5-1	TRBJ2-2	TRBD1	CASSRLDRGNTGELFF	TGCGCCAGCAGCCGGCTGGACAGGGGGAACACCGGGGAGCTGTTTTTT
TRBV5-1	TRBJ1-2	NA	CASSLSLGGEYGYTF	TGCGCCAGCAGCTTGTCGTTAGGAGGAGAATATGGCTACACCTTC
TRBV11-2	TRBJ2-7	TRBD1	CASSLWTGLSYEQYF	TGTGCCAGCAGCTTATGGACAGGGCTTTCGTACGAGCAGTACTTC
TRBV30	TRBJ1-4	NA	CAWSVTGSQKLFF	TGTGCCTGGAGTGTAACAGGGAGCCAAAAACTGTTTTTT
TRBV5-6	TRBJ2-2	NA	CASSLQSTGELFF	TGTGCCAGCAGCTTACAAAGCACCGGGGAGCTGTTTTTT
TRBV6-5	TRBJ1-1	NA	CASSRTAMNTEAFF	TGTGCCAGCAGTAGGACAGCCATGAACACTGAAGCTTTCTTT
TRBV19	TRBJ2-7	NA	CASSTADRTTYEQYF	TGTGCCAGTAGTACTGCTGACAGGACCACCTACGAGCAGTACTTC
TRBV4-1	TRBJ2-5	TRBD1	CASSQDLGQGTETQYF	TGCGCCAGCAGCCAAGACCTCGGACAGGGTACTGAGACCCAGTACTTC
TRBV5-3	TRBJ1-5	NA	CARSMGLNQPQHF	TGTGCCAGAAGCATGGGTCTCAATCAGCCCCAGCATTTT
TRBV29-1	TRBJ2-2	NA	CSIRTDSNTGELFF	TGCAGCATCAGGACAGACTCGAACACCGGGGAGCTGTTTTTT
TRBV10-3	TRBJ1-2	TRBD1	CAISGQGHGYTF	TGTGCCATCAGTGGACAGGGACATGGCTACACCTTC
TRBV2	TRBJ1-3	NA	CASTRDIGNTIYF	TGTGCCAGCACCCGGGACATTGGGAACACCATATATTTT
TRBV5-1	TRBJ1-1	TRBD1	CASSPGQGNTEAFF	TGCGCCAGCAGTCCGGGACAGGGGAACACTGAAGCTTTCTTT
TRBV28	TRBJ2-3	NA	CASARRGASTDTQYF	TGTGCCAGCGCACGACGGGGGGCTAGCACAGATACGCAGTATTTT
TRBV7-3	TRBJ2-7	TRBD1	CASSLGTGLLDEQYF	TGTGCCAGCAGCTTAGGGACAGGGTTGCTTGACGAGCAGTACTTC
TRBV7-8	TRBJ2-5	TRBD2	CASSRAGGVQETQYF	TGTGCCAGCAGCAGAGCGGGGGGAGTCCAAGAGACCCAGTACTTC
TRBV4-1	TRBJ2-7	NA	CASSQDQRGGSSYEQYF	TGCGCCAGCAGCCAAGATCAAAGGGGCGGATCCTCCTACGAGCAGTACTTC
TRBV11-2	TRBJ2-7	NA	CASSLAYRAEQYF	TGTGCCAGCAGCTTAGCCTACAGGGCTGAGCAGTACTTC
TRBV5-4	TRBJ1-4	TRBD1	CASSPSSGTGREKLFF	TGTGCCAGCAGCCCCTCCTCCGGGACAGGGCGGGAAAAACTGTTTTTT
TRBV7-7	TRBJ2-1	TRBD2	CASSLGTSNEQFF	TGTGCTAGCAGCTTGGGGACTAGCAATGAGCAGTTCTTC
TRBV9	TRBJ1-6	NA	CASSVSQLGNSPLHF	TGTGCCAGCAGCGTTAGCCAACTAGGTAACTCACCCCTCCACTTT
TRBV5-6	TRBJ2-3	TRBD2	CASSLTLAVVDTQYF	TGTGCCAGCAGCTTAACCCTAGCGGTAGTAGATACGCAGTATTTT
TRBV18	TRBJ2-7	TRBD1	CASSPLGQGVDEQYF	TGTGCCAGCTCACCACTCGGACAGGGGGTAGACGAGCAGTACTTC
TRBV11-1	TRBJ2-2	TRBD1	CASSPRSGGYIGELFF	TGTGCCAGCAGCCCTAGGTCAGGGGGCTACATCGGGGAGCTGTTTTTT
TRBV14	TRBJ2-2	NA	CASSRQLAGTGELFF	TGTGCCAGCAGCCGCCAGCTTGCCGGGACCGGGGAGCTGTTTTTT
TRBV29-1	TRBJ1-6	TRBD1	CSVQDRDGSPLHF	TGCAGCGTTCAGGACAGGGACGGCTCACCCCTCCACTTT
TRBV2	TRBJ1-5	TRBD1	CASTRDREYQPQHF	TGTGCCAGCACGCGGGACAGGGAATATCAGCCCCAGCATTTT
TRBV28	TRBJ2-3	NA	CASSLAGTLTDTQYF	TGTGCCAGCAGTTTAGCGGGTACTCTCACAGATACGCAGTATTTT
TRBV28	TRBJ2-1	NA	CASIGAANEQFF	TGTGCCAGCATAGGGGCGGCCAATGAGCAGTTCTTC
TRBV19	TRBJ1-2	TRBD1	CASSTQGATYGYTF	TGTGCCAGTAGTACCCAGGGGGCTACCTATGGCTACACCTTC
TRBV4-1	TRBJ1-2	TRBD1	CASSQAPGQGLYGYTF	TGCGCCAGCAGCCAAGCCCCGGGACAGGGCCTCTATGGCTACACCTTC
TRBV5-1	TRBJ1-4	TRBD1	CASSSDRGKNEKLFF	TGCGCCAGCAGCTCGGACAGGGGAAAAAATGAAAAACTGTTTTTT
TRBV19	TRBJ1-4	NA	CASSRWLGGEREKLFF	TGTGCCAGTAGTAGGTGGCTAGGTGGAGAAAGGGAAAAACTGTTTTTT